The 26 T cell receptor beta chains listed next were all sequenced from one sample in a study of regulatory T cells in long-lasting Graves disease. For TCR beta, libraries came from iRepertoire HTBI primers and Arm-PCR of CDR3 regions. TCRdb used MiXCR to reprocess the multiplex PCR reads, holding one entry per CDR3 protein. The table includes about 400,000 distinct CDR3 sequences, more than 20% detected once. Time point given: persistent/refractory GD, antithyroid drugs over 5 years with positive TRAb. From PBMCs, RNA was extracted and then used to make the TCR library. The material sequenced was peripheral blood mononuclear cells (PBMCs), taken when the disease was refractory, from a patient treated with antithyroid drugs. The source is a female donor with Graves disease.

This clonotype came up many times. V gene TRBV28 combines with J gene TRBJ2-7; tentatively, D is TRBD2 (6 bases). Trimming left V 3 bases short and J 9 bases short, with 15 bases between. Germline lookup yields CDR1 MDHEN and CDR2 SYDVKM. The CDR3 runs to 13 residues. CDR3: CASSFRGRAGQYF. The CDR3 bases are TGTGCCAGCAGTTTCCGCGGAAGAGCGGGGCAGTACTTC.

Here the CDR3 DNA reads TGTGCCAGTTGGAGGGGAGACTATAGCAATCAGCCCCAGCATTTT. Protein: CASWRGDYSNQPQHF. The chain employs TRBV6-1 and TRBJ1-5; a possible D gene is TRBD1 (5 bases). The germline CDR1 and CDR2 sequences are MNHNS and SASEGT. The CDR3 length is 15 residues. The germline V and J ends were trimmed by 9 bases and 0 bases, with 15 bases remaining between them.

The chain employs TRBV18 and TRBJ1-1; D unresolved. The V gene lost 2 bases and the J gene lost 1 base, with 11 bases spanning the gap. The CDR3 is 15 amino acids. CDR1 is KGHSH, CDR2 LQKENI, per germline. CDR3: CASSPIISENTEAFF. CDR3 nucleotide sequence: TGTGCCAGCTCACCAATTATATCAGAGAACACTGAAGCTTTCTTT.

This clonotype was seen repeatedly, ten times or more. CDR3 in amino acids: CAIRGSYEQYF. CDR3 sequence (DNA): TGTGCCATCCGTGGGTCCTACGAGCAGTACTTC. The genes are TRBV10-3 and TRBJ2-7; D remains unclear. Per the germline V gene, CDR1 is ENHRY and CDR2 is SYGVKD. V lost 8 bases and J 1 base, leaving 6 bases between the germline ends. The CDR3 consists of 11 residues.

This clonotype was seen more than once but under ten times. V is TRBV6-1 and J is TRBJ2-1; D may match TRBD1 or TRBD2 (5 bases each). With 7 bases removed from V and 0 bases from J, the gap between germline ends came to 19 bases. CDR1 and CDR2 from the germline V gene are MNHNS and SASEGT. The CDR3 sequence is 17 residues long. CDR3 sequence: CASTPGAGKSSYNEQFF. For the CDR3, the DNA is TGTGCCAGCACCCCCGGGGCAGGCAAAAGCTCCTACAATGAGCAGTTCTTC.

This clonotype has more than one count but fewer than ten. The CDR3 sequence: CASSPRDRQTEAFF. The CDR3 region has the DNA TGTGCCAGCAGCCCCCGGGACAGACAAACTGAAGCTTTCTTT. V gene TRBV9 combines with J gene TRBJ1-1, with 7 positions matching TRBD1. The junction had 8 bases not matched to a gene; V was cut back by 4 bases and J by 5 bases. Looked up from germline, CDR1 is SGDLS and CDR2 is YYNGEE. This CDR3 contains 14 residues.

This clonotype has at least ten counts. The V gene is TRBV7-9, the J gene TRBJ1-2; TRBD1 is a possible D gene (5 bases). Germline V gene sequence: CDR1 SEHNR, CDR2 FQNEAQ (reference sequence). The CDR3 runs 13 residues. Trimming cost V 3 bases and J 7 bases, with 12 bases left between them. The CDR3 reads CASSFGGDGGYTF. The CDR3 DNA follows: TGTGCCAGCAGCTTTGGCGGGGACGGTGGCTACACCTTC.

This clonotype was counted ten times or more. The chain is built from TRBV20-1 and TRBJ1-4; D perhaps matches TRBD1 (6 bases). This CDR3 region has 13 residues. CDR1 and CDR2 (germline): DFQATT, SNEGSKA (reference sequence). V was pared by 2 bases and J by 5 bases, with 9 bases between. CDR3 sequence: CSARLDRNEKLFF. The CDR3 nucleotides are TGCAGTGCTAGACTTGACAGGAATGAAAAACTGTTTTTT.

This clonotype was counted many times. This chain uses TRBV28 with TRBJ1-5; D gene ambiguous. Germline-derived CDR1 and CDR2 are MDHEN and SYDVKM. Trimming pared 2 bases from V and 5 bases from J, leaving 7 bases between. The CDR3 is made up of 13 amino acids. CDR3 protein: CASSLIGHQPQHF. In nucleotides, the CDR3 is TGTGCCAGCAGTTTAATTGGGCATCAGCCCCAGCATTTT.

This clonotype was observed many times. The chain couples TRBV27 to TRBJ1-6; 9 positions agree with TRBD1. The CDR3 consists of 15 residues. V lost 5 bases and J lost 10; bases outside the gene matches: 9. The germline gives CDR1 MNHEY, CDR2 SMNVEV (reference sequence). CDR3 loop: CASSTSTGGNSPLHF. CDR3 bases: TGTGCCAGCAGTACATCGACAGGGGGGAACTCACCCCTCCACTTT.

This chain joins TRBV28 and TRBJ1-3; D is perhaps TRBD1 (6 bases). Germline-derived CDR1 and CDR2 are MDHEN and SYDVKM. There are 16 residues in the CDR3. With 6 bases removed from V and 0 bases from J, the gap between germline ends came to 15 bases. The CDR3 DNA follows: TGTGCCAGCAGCCCCCCCCGGGGGGCCTCTGGAAACACCATATATTTT. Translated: CASSPPRGASGNTIYF.

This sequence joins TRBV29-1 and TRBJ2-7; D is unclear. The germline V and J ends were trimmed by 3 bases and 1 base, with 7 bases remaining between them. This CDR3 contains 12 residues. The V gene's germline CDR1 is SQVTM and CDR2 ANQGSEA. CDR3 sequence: CSVEVRSYEQYF. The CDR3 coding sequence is TGCAGCGTTGAGGTACGGTCCTACGAGCAGTACTTC.

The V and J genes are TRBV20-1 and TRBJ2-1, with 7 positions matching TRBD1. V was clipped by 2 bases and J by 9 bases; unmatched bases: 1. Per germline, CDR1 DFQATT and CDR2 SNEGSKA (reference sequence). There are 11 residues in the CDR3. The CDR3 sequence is CSARRGPEQFF. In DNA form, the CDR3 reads TGCAGTGCTAGAAGGGGGCCTGAGCAGTTCTTC.

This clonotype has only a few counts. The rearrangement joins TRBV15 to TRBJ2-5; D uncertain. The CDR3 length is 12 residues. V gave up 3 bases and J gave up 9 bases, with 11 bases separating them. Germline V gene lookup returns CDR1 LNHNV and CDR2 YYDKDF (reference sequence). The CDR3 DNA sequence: TGTGCCACCAGCAGTCCCTTCACGGCCCAGTACTTC. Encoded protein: CATSSPFTAQYF.

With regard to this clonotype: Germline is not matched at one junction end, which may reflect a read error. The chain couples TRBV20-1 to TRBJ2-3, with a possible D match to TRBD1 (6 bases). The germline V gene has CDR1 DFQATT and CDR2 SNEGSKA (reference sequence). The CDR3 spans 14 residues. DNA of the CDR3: TGCAGTGCTAGAGGGGACATTGGCACAGATGCGCAGTATTTT. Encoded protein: CSARGDIGTDAQYF.

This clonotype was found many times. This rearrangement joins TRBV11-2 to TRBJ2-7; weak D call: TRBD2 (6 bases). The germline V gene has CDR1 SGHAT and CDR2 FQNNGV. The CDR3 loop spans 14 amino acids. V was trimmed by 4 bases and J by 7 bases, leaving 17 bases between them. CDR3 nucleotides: TGTGCCAGCAGCTCCGCTTTCCCTGCGGGAGAGCAGTACTTC. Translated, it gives CASSSAFPAGEQYF.

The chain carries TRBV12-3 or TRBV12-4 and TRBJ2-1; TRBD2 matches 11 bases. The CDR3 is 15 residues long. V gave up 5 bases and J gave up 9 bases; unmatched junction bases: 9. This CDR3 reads CASSLPLAGGREQFF. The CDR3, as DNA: TGTGCCAGCAGTCTACCCCTAGCGGGAGGTCGTGAGCAGTTCTTC.

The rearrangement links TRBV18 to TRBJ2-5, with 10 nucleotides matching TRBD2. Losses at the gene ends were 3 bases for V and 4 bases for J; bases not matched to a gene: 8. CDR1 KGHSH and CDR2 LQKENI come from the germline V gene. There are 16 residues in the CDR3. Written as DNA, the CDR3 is TGTGCCAGCTCACCCGGTGCCCTAGCGGGAGTAGAGACCCAGTACTTC. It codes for CASSPGALAGVETQYF. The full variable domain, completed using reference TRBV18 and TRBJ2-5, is NAGVMQNPRHLVRRRGQEARLRCSPMKGHSHVYWYRQLPEEGLKFMVYLQKENIIDESGMPKERFSAEFPKEGPSILRIQQVVRGDSAAYFCASSPGALAGVETQYFGPGTRLLVL.

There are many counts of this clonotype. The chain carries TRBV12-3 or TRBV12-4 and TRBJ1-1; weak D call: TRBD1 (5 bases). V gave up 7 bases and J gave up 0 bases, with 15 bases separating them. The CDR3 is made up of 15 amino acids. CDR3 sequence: CASTMRGRVNTEAFF. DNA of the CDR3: TGTGCCAGCACCATGAGGGGCAGGGTGAACACTGAAGCTTTCTTT.

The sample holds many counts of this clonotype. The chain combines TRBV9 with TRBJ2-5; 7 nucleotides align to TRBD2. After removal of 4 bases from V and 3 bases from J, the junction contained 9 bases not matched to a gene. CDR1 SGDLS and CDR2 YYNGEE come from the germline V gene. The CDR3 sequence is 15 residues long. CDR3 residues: CASSTSGTMKETQYF. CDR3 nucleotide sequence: TGTGCCAGCAGCACCTCCGGGACTATGAAAGAGACCCAGTACTTC.

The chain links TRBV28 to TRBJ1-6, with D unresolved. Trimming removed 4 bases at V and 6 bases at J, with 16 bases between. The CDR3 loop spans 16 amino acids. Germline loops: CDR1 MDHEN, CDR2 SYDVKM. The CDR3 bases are TGTGCCAGCAGTTATGCCTGGGGAAGTACTAATTCACCCCTCCACTTT. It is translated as CASSYAWGSTNSPLHF.

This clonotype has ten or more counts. The CDR3 loop reads CSASGRVSYEQYF. Written as DNA, the CDR3 is TGCAGTGCTAGCGGCAGGGTCTCCTACGAGCAGTACTTC. The genes are TRBV20-1 and TRBJ2-7; possible D gene TRBD1, 5 bases. Between the trimmed V and J ends, which lost 3 bases and 0 bases, there was a span of 9 bases. Germline V gives CDR1 DFQATT, CDR2 SNEGSKA (reference sequence). The CDR3 loop spans 13 amino acids.

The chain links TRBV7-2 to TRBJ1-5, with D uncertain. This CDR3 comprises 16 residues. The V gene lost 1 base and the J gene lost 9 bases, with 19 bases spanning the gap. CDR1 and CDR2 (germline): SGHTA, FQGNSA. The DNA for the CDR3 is TGTGCCAGCAGCTTAGTTGGCGGCCAAGAAGGTTGGCCCCAGCATTTT. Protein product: CASSLVGGQEGWPQHF.

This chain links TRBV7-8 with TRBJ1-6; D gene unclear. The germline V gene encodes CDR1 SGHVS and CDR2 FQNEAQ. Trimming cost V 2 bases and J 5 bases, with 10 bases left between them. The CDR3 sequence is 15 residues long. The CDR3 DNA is TGTGCCAGCAGCTTACTGGGTGGTGATAATTCACCCCTCCACTTT. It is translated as CASSLLGGDNSPLHF. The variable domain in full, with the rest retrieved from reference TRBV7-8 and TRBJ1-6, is GAGVSQSPRYKVAKRGQDVALRCDPISGHVSLFWYQQALGQGPEFLTYFQNEAQLDKSGLPSDRFFAERPEGSVSTLKIQRTQQEDSAVYLCASSLLGGDNSPLHFGNGTRLTVT.

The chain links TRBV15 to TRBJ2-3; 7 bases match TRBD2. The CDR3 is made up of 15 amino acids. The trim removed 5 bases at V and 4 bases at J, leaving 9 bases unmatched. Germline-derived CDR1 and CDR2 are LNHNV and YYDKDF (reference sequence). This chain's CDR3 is CATSGRAGIADTQYF. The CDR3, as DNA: TGTGCCACCAGCGGGAGGGCGGGAATTGCAGATACGCAGTATTTT.

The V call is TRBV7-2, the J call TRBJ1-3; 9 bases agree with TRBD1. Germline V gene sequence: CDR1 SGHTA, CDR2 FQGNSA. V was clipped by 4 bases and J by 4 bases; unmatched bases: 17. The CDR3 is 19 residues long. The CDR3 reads CASSSHPTRVGQGGNTIYF. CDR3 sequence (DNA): TGTGCCAGCAGCTCCCACCCCACCCGGGTGGGACAGGGAGGAAACACCATATATTTT.